A single sample gave rise to the 2 T cell receptor beta chains below, sequenced in a study of CD8+ T cells in alopecia areata. Extracted from the samples, RNA was reverse transcribed into cDNA to serve as the sequencing template. Sequencing was performed with immunoSEQ multiplex PCR; in TCRdb, only in-frame clones are kept and a portion is missing. The sample has under 150,000 clones; about 59% are singletons. The treatment was: oral pan-JAK inhibitor, 5-10 mg twice daily. Sample: CD4+ T cells sorted from blood, taken at week 4, from a patient treated with tofacitinib. Receptors were obtained from a human donor with alopecia areata.

The V and J genes are TRBV7-2 and TRBJ1-2; D ambiguous. The CDR3 sequence is 14 residues long. The germline V and J ends were trimmed by 5 bases and 5 bases, with 15 bases remaining between them. Germline-derived CDR1 and CDR2 are SGHTA and FQGNSA. The chain's CDR3 is CASSQSVPGYGYTF. As DNA, the CDR3 is TGTGCCAGCAGCCAATCAGTCCCGGGGTATGGCTACACCTTC.

The genes are TRBV5-1 and TRBJ2-1; weak D call: TRBD1 (6 bases). This CDR3 spans 13 amino acids. The germline V and J ends were trimmed by 0 bases and 7 bases, with 8 bases remaining between them. Germline CDR1 and CDR2: SGHRS and YFSETQ. CDR3 protein: CASSLDRENEQFF. As DNA, the CDR3 is TGCGCCAGCAGCTTGGACAGGGAAAATGAGCAGTTCTTC.